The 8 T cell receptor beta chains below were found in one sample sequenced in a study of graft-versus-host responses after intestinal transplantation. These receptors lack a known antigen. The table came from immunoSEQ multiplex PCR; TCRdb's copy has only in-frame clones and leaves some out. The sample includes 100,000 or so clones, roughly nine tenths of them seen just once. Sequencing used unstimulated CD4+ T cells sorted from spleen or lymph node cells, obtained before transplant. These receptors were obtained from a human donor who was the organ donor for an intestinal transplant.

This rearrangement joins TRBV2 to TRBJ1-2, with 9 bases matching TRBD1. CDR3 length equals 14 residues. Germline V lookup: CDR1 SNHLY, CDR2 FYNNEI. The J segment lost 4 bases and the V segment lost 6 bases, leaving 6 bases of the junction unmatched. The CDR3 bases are TGTGCCAGCAGCGGGACAGGGTTAGGCTATGGCTACACCTTC. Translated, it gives CASSGTGLGYGYTF.

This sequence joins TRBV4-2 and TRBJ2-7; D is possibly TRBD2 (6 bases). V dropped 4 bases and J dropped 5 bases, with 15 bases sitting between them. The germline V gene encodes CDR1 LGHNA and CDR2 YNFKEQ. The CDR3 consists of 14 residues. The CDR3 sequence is CASSRGTGTHEQYF. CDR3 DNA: TGTGCCAGCAGCCGGGGGACTGGTACCCACGAGCAGTACTTC.

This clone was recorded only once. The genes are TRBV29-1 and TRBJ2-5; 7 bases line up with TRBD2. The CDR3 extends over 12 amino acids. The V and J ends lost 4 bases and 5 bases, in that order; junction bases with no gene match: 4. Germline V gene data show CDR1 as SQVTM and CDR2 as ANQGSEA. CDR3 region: CSVGTGGETQYF. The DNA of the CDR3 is TGCAGCGTTGGGACCGGGGGGGAGACCCAGTACTTC.

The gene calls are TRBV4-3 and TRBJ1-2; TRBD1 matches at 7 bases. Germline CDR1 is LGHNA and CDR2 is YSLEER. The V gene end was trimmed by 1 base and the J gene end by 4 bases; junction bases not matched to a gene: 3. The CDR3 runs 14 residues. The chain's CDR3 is CASSQADRSYGYTF. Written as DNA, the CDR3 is TGCGCCAGCAGCCAAGCGGACAGGAGCTATGGCTACACCTTC.

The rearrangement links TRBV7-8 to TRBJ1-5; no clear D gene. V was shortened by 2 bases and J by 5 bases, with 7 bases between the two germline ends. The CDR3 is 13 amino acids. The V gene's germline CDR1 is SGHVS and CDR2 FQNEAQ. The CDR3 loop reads CASSLYSDQPQHF. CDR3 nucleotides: TGTGCCAGCAGCTTATATTCCGATCAGCCCCAGCATTTT.

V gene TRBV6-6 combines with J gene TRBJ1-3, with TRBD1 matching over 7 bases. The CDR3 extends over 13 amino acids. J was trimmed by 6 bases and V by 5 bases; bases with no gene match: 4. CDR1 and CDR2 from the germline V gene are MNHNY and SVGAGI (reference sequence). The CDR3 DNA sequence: TGTGCCAGCAGTAGGGGGCGGGAAAACACCATATATTTT. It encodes CASSRGRENTIYF.

The CDR3 is CASSLGGSRVNGYTF. The CDR3 coding sequence is TGTGCCAGCAGCCTAGGAGGTAGCAGGGTGAATGGCTACACCTTC. This chain uses TRBV11-2 with TRBJ1-2, with D possibly matching TRBD1 (5 bases). The CDR3 extends over 15 amino acids. Trimming stripped 5 bases from V and 6 bases from J, with 19 bases between. Germline loops: CDR1 SGHAT, CDR2 FQNNGV.

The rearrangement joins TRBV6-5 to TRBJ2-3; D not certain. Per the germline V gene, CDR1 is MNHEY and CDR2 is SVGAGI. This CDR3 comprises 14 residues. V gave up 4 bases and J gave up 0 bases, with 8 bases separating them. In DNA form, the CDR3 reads TGTGCCAGCAGTTCCCCCGGTAGCACAGATACGCAGTATTTT. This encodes CASSSPGSTDTQYF.